Sequencing of this T cell receptor beta chain was carried out in a study of cytotoxic CD8 clonotypes in ibrutinib-treated CLL. Study background: Patients: roughly twelve relapsed/refractory, about 14 treatment-naive, approximately 18 IGHV unmutated. Productive templates per sample averaged roughly 270,000; productive rearrangements, 75,000 to 100,000. Collecting the response samples happened after a median 12 months of treatment, with a range of 6 to 36.

Assay: immunoSEQ multiplex PCR; the TCRdb copy retains only in-frame clones and omits some. The data show 150,000 to 200,000 clones, about 88% seen once. To note about this clone: Its antigen is unidentified.

The CDR3 spans 16 residues. The germline V gene encodes CDR1 MNHEY and CDR2 SVGAGI. V was pared by 2 bases and J by 5 bases, with 15 bases between. Broader study findings: Clonality grew at ibrutinib response; at progression, it decreased back toward baseline.

The genes are TRBV6-5 and TRBJ2-2; either TRBD1 or TRBD2 may fit D (7 bases each). This receptor was obtained from a human donor with chronic lymphocytic leukemia. Specimen: PBMCs, collected at disease progression, from a patient treated with ibrutinib. This CDR3 is CASSYAWQGGTGELFF. The CDR3 region has the DNA TGTGCCAGCAGTTACGCCTGGCAGGGGGGGACCGGGGAGCTGTTTTTT.